This paragraph covers one TCR beta chain sequence. No antigen is known for it. The data belong to a study of T cell repertoires in cytomegalovirus infection. On the study more broadly: Evidence of both CMV infection and a matching HLA type came from public TCR beta signatures.

General study findings and limits: HLA-C-restricted CMV-specific TCR beta clonotypes were dominant in the ex vivo response.

Germline V gene data show CDR1 as DFQATT and CDR2 as SNEGSKA (reference sequence). Trimming left V 0 bases short and J 1 base short, with 19 bases between. The CDR3 length is 18 residues. TCRdb re-derived calls from the reads in MiXCR, one entry per CDR3 protein. The sample contains some 940,000 distinct CDR3 sequences, around 31% of which appear only once. The sample was cultured CD8+ T cells from PBMCs, taken from culture after CMV antigen stimulation. This TCR was recovered from a human donor in good health (CMV status not recorded). Some clones in this sample may be carry-over from other donors' samples. J is TRBJ1-5 and V is TRBV20-1, with D possibly matching TRBD1 (6 bases). The CDR3 here is CSARDRDGGPWSNQPQHF. CDR3 coding DNA: TGCAGTGCTAGAGACCGGGACGGGGGCCCGTGGAGCAATCAGCCCCAGCATTTT.